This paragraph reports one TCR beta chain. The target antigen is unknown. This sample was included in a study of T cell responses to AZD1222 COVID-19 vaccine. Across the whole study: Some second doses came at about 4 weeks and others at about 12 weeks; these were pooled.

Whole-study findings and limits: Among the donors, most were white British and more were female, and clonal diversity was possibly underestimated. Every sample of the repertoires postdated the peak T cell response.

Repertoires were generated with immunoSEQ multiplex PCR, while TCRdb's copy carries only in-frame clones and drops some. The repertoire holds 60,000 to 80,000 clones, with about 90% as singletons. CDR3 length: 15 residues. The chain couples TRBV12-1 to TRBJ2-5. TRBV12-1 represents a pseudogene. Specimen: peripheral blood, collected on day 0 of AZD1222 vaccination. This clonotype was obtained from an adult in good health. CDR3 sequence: CASSSQKRPEETQYF. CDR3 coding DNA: TGTGCCAGCAGCTCACAAAAAAGACCGGAAGAGACCCAGTACTTC.